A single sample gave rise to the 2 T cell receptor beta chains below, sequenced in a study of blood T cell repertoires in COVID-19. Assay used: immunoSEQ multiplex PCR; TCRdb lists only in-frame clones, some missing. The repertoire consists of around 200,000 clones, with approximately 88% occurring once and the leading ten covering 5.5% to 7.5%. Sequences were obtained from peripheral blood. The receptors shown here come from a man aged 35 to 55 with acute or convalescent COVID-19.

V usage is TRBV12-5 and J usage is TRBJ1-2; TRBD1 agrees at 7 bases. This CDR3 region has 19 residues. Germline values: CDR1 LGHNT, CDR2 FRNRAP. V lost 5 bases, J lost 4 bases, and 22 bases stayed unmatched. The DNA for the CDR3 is TGTGCTAGTGGTACCTCCTCTCTGGGACAGACACTAGGTGGCTATGGCTACACCTTC. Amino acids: CASGTSSLGQTLGGYGYTF.

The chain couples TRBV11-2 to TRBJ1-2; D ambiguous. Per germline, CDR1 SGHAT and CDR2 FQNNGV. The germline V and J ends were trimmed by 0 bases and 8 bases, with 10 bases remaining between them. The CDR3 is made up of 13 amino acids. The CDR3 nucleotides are TGTGCCAGCAGCTTAGATGCAGTGGTCGGCTACACCTTC. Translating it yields CASSLDAVVGYTF.